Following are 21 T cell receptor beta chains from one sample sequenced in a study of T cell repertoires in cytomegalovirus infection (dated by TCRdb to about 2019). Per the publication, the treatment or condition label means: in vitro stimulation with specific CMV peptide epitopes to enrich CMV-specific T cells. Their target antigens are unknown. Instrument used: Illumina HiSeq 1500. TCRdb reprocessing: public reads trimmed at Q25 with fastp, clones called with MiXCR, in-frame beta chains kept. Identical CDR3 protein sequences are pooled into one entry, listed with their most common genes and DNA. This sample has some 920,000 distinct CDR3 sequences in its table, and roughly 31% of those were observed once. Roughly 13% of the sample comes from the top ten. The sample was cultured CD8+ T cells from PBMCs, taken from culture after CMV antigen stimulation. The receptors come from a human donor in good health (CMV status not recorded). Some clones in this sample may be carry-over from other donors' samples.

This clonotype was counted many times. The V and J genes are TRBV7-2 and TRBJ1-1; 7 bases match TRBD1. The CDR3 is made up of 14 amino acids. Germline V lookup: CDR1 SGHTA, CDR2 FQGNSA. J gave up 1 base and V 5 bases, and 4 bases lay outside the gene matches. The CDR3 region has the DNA TGTGCCAGCAGCGTAACAGGGGAGAACACTGAAGCTTTCTTT. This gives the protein CASSVTGENTEAFF.

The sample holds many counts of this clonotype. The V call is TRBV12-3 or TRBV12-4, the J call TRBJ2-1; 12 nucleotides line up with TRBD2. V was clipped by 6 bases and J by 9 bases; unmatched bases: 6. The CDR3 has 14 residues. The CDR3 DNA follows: TGTGCCAGCAGCATTCTAGCGGGGGGGCGTGAGCAGTTCTTC. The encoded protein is CASSILAGGREQFF.

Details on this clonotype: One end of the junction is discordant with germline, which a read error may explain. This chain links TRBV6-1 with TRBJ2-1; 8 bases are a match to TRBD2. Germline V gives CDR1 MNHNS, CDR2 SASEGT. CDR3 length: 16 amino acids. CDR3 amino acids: CVSSREGTPSYNEQFF. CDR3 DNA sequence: TGTGTCAGCAGCCGGGAGGGGACACCCTCCTACAATGAGCAGTTCTTC.

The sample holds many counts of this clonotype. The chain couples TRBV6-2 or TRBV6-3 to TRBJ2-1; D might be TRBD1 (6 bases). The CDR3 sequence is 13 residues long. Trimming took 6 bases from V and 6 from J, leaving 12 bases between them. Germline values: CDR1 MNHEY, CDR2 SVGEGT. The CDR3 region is CASRGWGPNEQFF. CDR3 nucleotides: TGTGCCAGCAGGGGCTGGGGGCCCAATGAGCAGTTCTTC.

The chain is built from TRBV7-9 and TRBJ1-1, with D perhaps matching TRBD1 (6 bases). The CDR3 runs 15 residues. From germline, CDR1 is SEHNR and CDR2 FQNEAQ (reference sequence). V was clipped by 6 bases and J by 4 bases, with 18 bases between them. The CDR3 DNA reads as TGTGCCAGCAGACCTGGGAGGGGGAGGGGCACTGAAGCTTTCTTT. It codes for CASRPGRGRGTEAFF.

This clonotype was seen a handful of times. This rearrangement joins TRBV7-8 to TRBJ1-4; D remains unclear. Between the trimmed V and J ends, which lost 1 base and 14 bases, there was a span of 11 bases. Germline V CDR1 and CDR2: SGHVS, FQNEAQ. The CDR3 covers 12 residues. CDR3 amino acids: CASSLEWATLFF. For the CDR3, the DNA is TGTGCCAGCAGCTTAGAATGGGCCACCCTGTTTTTT.

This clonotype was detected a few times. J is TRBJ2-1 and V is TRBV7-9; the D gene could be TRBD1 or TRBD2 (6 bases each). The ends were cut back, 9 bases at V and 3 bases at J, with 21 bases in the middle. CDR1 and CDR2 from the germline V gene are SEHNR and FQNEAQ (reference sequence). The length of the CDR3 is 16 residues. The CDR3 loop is CASSSSGRGGYNEQFF. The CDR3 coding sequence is TGTGCCAGTTCTTCTAGTGGCAGGGGAGGCTACAATGAGCAGTTCTTC.

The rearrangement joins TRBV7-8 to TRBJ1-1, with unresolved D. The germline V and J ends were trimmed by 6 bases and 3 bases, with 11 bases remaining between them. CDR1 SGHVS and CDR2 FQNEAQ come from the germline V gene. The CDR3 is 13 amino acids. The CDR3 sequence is CASRLTWDTEAFF. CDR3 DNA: TGTGCCAGCAGACTCACCTGGGACACTGAAGCTTTCTTT. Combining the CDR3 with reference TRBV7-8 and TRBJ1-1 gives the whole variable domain GAGVSQSPRYKVAKRGQDVALRCDPISGHVSLFWYQQALGQGPEFLTYFQNEAQLDKSGLPSDRFFAERPEGSVSTLKIQRTQQEDSAVYLCASRLTWDTEAFFGQGTRLTVV.

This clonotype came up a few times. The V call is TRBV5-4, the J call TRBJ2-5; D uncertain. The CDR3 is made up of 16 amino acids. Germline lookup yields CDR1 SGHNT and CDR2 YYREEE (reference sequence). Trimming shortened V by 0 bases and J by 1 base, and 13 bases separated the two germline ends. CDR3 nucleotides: TGTGCCAGCAGCTTGGATGTCAGGAGCTTCCAAGAGACCCAGTACTTC. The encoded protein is CASSLDVRSFQETQYF.

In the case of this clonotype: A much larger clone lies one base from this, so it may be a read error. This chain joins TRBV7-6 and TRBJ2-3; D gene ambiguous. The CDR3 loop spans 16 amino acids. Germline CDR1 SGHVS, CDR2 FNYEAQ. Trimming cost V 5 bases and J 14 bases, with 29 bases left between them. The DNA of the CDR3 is TGTGCCAGCAGCACCTTAACAGACTTAGCACAGATACGTGTGTATTTT. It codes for CASSTLTDLAQIRVYF.

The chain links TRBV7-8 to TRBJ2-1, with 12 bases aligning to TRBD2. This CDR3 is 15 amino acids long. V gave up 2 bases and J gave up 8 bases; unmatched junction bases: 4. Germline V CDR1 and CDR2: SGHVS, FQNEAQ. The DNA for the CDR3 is TGTGCCAGCAGCTTAACCGGGACTAGCGGGCATGAGCAGTTCTTC. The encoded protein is CASSLTGTSGHEQFF.

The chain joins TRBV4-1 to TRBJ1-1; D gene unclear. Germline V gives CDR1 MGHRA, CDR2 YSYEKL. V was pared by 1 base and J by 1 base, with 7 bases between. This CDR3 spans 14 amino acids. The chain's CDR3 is CASSQAAGNTEAFF. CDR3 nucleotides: TGCGCCAGCAGCCAAGCGGCAGGGAACACTGAAGCTTTCTTT.

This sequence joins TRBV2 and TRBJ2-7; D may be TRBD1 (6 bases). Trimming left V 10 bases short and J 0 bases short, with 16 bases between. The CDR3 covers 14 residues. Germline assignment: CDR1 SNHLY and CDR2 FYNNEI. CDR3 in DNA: TGTGCCATCCCGACAGGCCCGAGCTCCTACGAGCAGTACTTC. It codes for CAIPTGPSSYEQYF.

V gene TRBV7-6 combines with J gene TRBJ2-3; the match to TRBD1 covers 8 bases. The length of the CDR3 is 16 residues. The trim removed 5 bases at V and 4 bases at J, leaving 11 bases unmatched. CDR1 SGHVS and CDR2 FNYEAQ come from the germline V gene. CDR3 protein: CASSPDRDFDADTQYF. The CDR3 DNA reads TGTGCCAGCAGCCCGGACAGGGATTTCGATGCAGATACGCAGTATTTT.

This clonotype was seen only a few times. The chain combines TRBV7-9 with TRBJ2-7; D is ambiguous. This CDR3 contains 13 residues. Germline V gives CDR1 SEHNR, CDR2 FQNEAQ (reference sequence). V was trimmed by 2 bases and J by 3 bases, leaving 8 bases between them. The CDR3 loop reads CASSLQQRYEQYF. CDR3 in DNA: TGTGCCAGCAGCTTACAACAGCGCTACGAGCAGTACTTC.

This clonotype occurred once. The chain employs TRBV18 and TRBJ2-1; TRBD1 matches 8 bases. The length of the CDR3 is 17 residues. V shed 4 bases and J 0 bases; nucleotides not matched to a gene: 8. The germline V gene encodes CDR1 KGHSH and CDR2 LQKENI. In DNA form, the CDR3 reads TGTGCCAGCTCACGGGACAGGCCTAAGTCCTCCTACAATGAGCAGTTCTTC. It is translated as CASSRDRPKSSYNEQFF.

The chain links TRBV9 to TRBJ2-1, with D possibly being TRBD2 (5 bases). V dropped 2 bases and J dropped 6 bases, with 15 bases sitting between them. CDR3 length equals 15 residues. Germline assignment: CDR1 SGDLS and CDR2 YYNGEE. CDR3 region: CASSVEGRAGNEQFF. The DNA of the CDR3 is TGTGCCAGCAGCGTTGAGGGTAGAGCCGGCAATGAGCAGTTCTTC. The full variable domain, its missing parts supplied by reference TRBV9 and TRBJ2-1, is DSGVTQTPKHLITATGQRVTLRCSPRSGDLSVYWYQQSLDQGLQFLIQYYNGEERAKGNILERFSAQQFPDLHSELNLSSLELGDSALYFCASSVEGRAGNEQFFGPGTRLTVL.

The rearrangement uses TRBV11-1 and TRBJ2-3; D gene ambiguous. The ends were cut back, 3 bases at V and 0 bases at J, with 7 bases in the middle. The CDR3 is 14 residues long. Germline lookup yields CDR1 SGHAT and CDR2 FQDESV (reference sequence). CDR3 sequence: CASSFVQSTDTQYF. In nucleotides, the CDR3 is TGTGCCAGCAGCTTCGTCCAGAGCACAGATACGCAGTATTTT.

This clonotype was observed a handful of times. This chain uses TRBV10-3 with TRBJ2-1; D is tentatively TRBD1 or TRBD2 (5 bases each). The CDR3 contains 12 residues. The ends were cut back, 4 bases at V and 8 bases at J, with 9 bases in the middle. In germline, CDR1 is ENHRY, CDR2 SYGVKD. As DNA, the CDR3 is TGTGCCATCAGTGGAGGGACCGATGAGCAGTTCTTC. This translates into CAISGGTDEQFF.

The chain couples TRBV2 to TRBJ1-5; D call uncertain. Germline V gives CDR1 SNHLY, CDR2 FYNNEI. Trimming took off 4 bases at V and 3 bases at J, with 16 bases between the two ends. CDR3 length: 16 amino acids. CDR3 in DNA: TGTGCCAGCAGTGCGAAGGGTTTATCTCTCAATCAGCCCCAGCATTTT. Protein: CASSAKGLSLNQPQHF. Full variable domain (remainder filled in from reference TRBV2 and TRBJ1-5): EPEVTQTPSHQVTQMGQEVILRCVPISNHLYFYWYRQILGQKVEFLVSFYNNEISEKSEIFDDQFSVERPDGSNFTLKIRSTKLEDSAMYFCASSAKGLSLNQPQHFGDGTRLSIL.

CDR3 DNA: TGTGCCAGCAGAAGGGGGCAGGGGGCCTACACTGAAGCTTTCTTT. As protein: CASRRGQGAYTEAFF. The genes are TRBV6-5 and TRBJ1-1, with 8 bases aligning to TRBD1. The germline V gene encodes CDR1 MNHEY and CDR2 SVGAGI. The CDR3 totals 15 residues. V shed 6 bases, J shed 3 bases, and the junction held 9 bases outside the gene matches.